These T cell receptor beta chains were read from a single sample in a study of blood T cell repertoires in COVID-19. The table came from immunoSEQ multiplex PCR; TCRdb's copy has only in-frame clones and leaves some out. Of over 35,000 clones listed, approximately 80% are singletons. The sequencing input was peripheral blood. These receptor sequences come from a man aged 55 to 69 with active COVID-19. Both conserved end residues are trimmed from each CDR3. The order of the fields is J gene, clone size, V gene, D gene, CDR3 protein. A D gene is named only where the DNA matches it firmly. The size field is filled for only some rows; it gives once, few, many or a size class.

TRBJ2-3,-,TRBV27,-,ATPPRSADTQY
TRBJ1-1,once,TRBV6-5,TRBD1,ASTPGTANTEAF
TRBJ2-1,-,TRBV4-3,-,ASSQVGTGPYNEQF
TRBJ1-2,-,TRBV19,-,ASRPTGSVAYGYT
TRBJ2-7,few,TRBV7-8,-,ASSRQELLHYEQY
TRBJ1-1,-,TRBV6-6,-,ASSTGGMNTEAF
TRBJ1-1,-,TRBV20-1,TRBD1,SASTGTGVTEAF
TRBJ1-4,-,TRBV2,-,ARNDGVSTNEKLF
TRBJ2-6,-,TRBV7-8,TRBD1,ASSLSGGPPPGANVLT
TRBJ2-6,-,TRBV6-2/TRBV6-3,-,ASSYDSSGANVLT
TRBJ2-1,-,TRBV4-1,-,ASSQDRQGNEQF
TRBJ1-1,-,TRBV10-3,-,AISDVGNTEAF
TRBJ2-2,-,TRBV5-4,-,ASSTGRSNTGELF
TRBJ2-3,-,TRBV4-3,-,ASSTRAGKADTQY
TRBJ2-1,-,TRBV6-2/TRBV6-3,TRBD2,ASSPYSGRAYNEQF
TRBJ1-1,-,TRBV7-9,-,ASSQGTANTEAF
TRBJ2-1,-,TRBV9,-,ASLGEGTNEQF
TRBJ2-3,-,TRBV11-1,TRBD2,ASSPLGSGGTDTQY
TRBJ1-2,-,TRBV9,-,ASSPRGGLGGYT
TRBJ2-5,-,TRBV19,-,ASSTVNQETQY
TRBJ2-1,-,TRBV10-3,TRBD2,AMCPEASGREEQF
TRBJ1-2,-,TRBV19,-,ASSIQGIYGYT
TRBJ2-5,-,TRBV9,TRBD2,ASSMSGGALETQY
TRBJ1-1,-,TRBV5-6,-,ASSPNTEAF
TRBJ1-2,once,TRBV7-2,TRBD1,ASSQQRTGYGYT
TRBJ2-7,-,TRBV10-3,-,AIIGAGSYEQY
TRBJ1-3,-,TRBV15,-,ATSRRGAGNTIY
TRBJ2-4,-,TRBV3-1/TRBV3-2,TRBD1,ASSRQGENIQY
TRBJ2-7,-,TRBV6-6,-,ASSRDAGITSYEQY
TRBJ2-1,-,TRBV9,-,ASSVDFRFDSKQF
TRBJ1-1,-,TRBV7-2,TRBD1,ASSLVAGGLNTEAF
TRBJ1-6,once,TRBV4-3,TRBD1,ASSQDLTGGAPLH
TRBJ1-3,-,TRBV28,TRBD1,ASSIPTGARNTIY
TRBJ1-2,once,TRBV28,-,ASVASRRAGGYT
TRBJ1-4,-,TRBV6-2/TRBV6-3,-,ASSRYTGSGTNEKLF
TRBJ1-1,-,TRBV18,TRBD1,ASSLGQGYLNTEAF
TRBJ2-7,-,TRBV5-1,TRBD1,ASSTGTGGYEQY
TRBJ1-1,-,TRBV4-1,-,ASSQAYPGDYTEAF
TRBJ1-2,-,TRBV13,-,ASSLGTGDYGYT
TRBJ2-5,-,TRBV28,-,ASSFGLNLGETQY
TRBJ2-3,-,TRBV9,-,ASSVPPGETQY
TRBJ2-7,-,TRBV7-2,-,ASSLRGISYEQY
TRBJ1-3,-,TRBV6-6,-,ASSYSSRSGNTIY
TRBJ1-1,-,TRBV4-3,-,ASSQESRREAF
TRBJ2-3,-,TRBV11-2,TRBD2,ASSSQLAGGANTQY
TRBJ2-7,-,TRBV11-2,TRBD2,ASKVGGAGDTVYEQY
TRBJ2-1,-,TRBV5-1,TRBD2,ASSLRLAGGLNEQF
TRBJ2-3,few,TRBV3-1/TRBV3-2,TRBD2,ASRSTSVGDTQY
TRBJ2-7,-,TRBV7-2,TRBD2,ASSLRRGRVVYEQY
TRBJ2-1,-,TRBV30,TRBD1,AWSVEGQAYNEQF
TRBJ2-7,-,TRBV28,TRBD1,ASSPLYGTGPTSYEQY
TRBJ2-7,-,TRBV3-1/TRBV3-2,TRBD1,ASSQDDRGPRH
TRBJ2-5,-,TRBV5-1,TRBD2,ASRPWGGNQETQY